Following are 20 T cell receptor beta chains from one sample sequenced in a study of OX40 agonist ivuxolimab in advanced cancers. Using immunoSEQ multiplex PCR, the repertoire was profiled, and TCRdb retains in-frame clones only, with some absent. The sample lists 60,000 to 75,000 clones; roughly 80% were seen once. Sequences were derived from CD4+ or CD8+ T cells sorted from blood, sampled in a trial of the OX40 agonist ivuxolimab. Source of these receptors: an adult with an advanced solid tumor such as melanoma, head and neck, liver or kidney cancer.

The chain employs TRBV6-1 and TRBJ1-5; D is unresolved. The length of the CDR3 is 12 residues. In germline, CDR1 is MNHNS, CDR2 SASEGT. V was trimmed by 2 bases and J by 7 bases, leaving 6 bases between them. CDR3 coding DNA: TGTGCCAGCAGTGAAATACTACAGCCCCAGCATTTT. This gives the protein CASSEILQPQHF.

The V gene is TRBV5-1, the J gene TRBJ1-5, with a tentative D call TRBD1 (6 bases). The CDR3 has 14 residues. Trimming shortened V by 5 bases and J by 3 bases, and 12 bases separated the two germline ends. CDR1 is SGHRS, CDR2 YFSETQ, per germline. The CDR3 DNA follows: TGCGCCAGCAGACCAGGGGAGATCAATCAGCCCCAGCATTTT. This codes for CASRPGEINQPQHF.

This clone was picked up one time. The chain joins TRBV5-6 to TRBJ1-5; D not certain. Germline-derived CDR1 and CDR2 are SGHDT and YYEEEE. V shed 7 bases and J shed 0 bases, with 20 bases lying between them. CDR3 size: 17 residues. The CDR3 bases are TGTGCCAGCTCGGGCTCAGGCCGGGGAAATAGCAATCAGCCCCAGCATTTT. It specifies CASSGSGRGNSNQPQHF.

In its sample, this clone was seen once. The chain recombines TRBV6-5 with TRBJ1-4; D is undetermined. The CDR3 runs to 11 residues. Trimming left V 2 bases short and J 8 bases short, with 3 bases between. The V gene's germline CDR1 is MNHEY and CDR2 SVGAGI. CDR3 in amino acids: CASSYGEKLFF. The CDR3 DNA is TGTGCCAGCAGTTACGGAGAAAAACTGTTTTTT.

The chain employs TRBV5-1 and TRBJ2-7; 8 nucleotides agree with TRBD2. The V gene end was trimmed by 0 bases and the J gene end by 5 bases; junction bases not matched to a gene: 10. Germline-derived CDR1 and CDR2 are SGHRS and YFSETQ. The CDR3 is 16 residues long. CDR3 bases: TGCGCCAGCAGCTTGGTCCCGGGACTAGTATCCAACGAGCAGTACTTC. Translated: CASSLVPGLVSNEQYF.

The chain combines TRBV5-1 with TRBJ2-3; the D gene is possibly TRBD1 (6 bases). V gave up 0 bases and J gave up 0 bases, with 11 bases separating them. Germline CDR1 SGHRS, CDR2 YFSETQ. The CDR3 spans 16 residues. The CDR3 DNA reads TGCGCCAGCAGCTTGGAGGTGGGGGCTAGCACAGATACGCAGTATTTT. It is translated as CASSLEVGASTDTQYF.

A note on this clone: Additional DNA sequences in this sample encode the identical CDR3. The chain uses TRBV19 and TRBJ1-1, with 9 bases identical to TRBD1. Losses at the gene ends were 3 bases for V and 2 bases for J; bases not matched to a gene: 4. The CDR3 extends over 15 amino acids. Germline CDR1 LNHDA, CDR2 SQIVND (reference sequence). The CDR3 DNA follows: TGTGCCAGTAGTATTCGGGGACAGGGTAACACTGAAGCTTTCTTT. Translated: CASSIRGQGNTEAFF.

As to this clone: One end of the junction fails to match germline, which may point to a read error. The chain is built from TRBV4-1 and TRBJ1-4, with 7 bases identical to TRBD1. This CDR3 comprises 14 residues. Looked up from germline, CDR1 is MGHRA and CDR2 is YSYEKL. The CDR3 DNA reads TGCGCCAGCAGCCAACGACAGGGAGGGGAAAAATTTGTTTTT. Its translation: CASSQRQGGEKFVF.

V gene TRBV4-1 combines with J gene TRBJ2-2, with D possibly TRBD1 on 7 matching bases. The CDR3 is 16 residues long. Trimming pared 4 bases from V and 6 bases from J, leaving 18 bases between. Germline CDR1 is MGHRA and CDR2 is YSYEKL. Here the CDR3 DNA reads TGCGCCAGCAGCCCCCAGGGGGACTCCCGTTCCGGGGAGCTGTTTTTT. It encodes CASSPQGDSRSGELFF.

The rearrangement joins TRBV18 to TRBJ1-4; D gene uncertain. CDR1 and CDR2 from the germline V gene are KGHSH and LQKENI. This CDR3 is 15 amino acids long. V was shortened by 4 bases and J by 1 base, with 10 bases between the two germline ends. CDR3 sequence (DNA): TGTGCCAGCTCACAAAACTGGGGAACTAATGAAAAACTGTTTTTT. Its translation: CASSQNWGTNEKLFF.

The V gene is TRBV10-1, the J gene TRBJ1-2, with TRBD1 identical over 10 bases. The CDR3 sequence is 14 residues long. CDR1 and CDR2 from the germline V gene are WNHNN and SYGVQD (reference sequence). J lost 7 bases, V lost 4 bases, and 6 bases had no gene match. CDR3 sequence: CASSADRGIGGYTF. In DNA form, the CDR3 reads TGCGCCAGCAGTGCGGACAGGGGGATTGGTGGCTACACCTTC.

This clone was recorded only once. This chain connects TRBV28 to TRBJ2-7; 7 positions agree with TRBD2. CDR1 and CDR2 (germline): MDHEN, SYDVKM. The V gene end was trimmed by 1 base and the J gene end by 1 base; junction bases not matched to a gene: 10. CDR3 length: 17 residues. The DNA of the CDR3 is TGTGCCAGCAGTTTATTGGGTCTAGCGGAAAGGTCCTACGAGCAGTACTTC. Protein product: CASSLLGLAERSYEQYF.

This clone was seen a handful of times. This chain links TRBV5-1 with TRBJ2-2, with 9 bases fitting TRBD2. Unmatched junction bases numbered 19, after V lost 4 bases and J lost 6 bases. CDR3 length equals 19 residues. Germline assignment: CDR1 SGHRS and CDR2 YFSETQ. The CDR3 bases are TGCGCCAGCAGCCCCCGAGCGGGGGGAATCCGGGGGTCCCCCGGGGAGCTGTTTTTT. This gives the protein CASSPRAGGIRGSPGELFF. Full variable domain (missing parts from reference TRBV5-1 and TRBJ2-2): KAGVTQTPRYLIKTRGQQVTLSCSPISGHRSVSWYQQTPGQGLQFLFEYFSETQRNKGNFPGRFSGRQFSNSRSEMNVSTLELGDSALYLCASSPRAGGIRGSPGELFFGEGSRLTVL.

V usage is TRBV4-2 and J usage is TRBJ2-1; TRBD1 is a possible D gene (5 bases). Germline assignment: CDR1 LGHNA and CDR2 YNFKEQ. This CDR3 has 15 amino acids. Trimming removed 0 bases at V and 10 bases at J, with 16 bases between. The CDR3 loop reads CASSQEENRINEQFF. The CDR3 DNA reads as TGTGCCAGCAGCCAAGAGGAAAACAGGATAAACGAGCAGTTCTTC.

V usage is TRBV19 and J usage is TRBJ2-3; TRBD2 matches at 11 bases. After removal of 6 bases from V and 3 bases from J, the junction contained 5 bases not matched to a gene. The CDR3 runs to 15 residues. CDR1 and CDR2 (germline): LNHDA, SQIVND (reference sequence). As DNA, the CDR3 is TGTGCCAGTAGAGGGGGGACTAGCGGTACAGATACGCAGTATTTT. The encoded protein is CASRGGTSGTDTQYF.

This rearrangement joins TRBV13 to TRBJ2-7; no clear D gene. The length of the CDR3 is 11 residues. The germline gives CDR1 PRHDT, CDR2 FYEKMQ (reference sequence). V lost 3 bases and J lost 4, with 4 bases in between. The CDR3 protein is CASSLGYEQYF. The CDR3 DNA follows: TGTGCCAGCAGCTTGGGATACGAGCAGTACTTC.

This clone was seen only once. V gene TRBV7-9 combines with J gene TRBJ2-1, with D possibly being TRBD1 (5 bases). Germline-derived CDR1 and CDR2 are SEHNR and FQNEAQ (reference sequence). Trimming stripped 2 bases from V and 10 bases from J, with 9 bases between. CDR3 length: 12 residues. CDR3: CASSLLGQEQFF. The DNA for the CDR3 is TGTGCCAGCAGCTTATTGGGGCAGGAGCAGTTCTTC.

The chain has TRBV28 and TRBJ1-4; 7 bases line up with TRBD1. This CDR3 spans 17 amino acids. Germline lookup yields CDR1 MDHEN and CDR2 SYDVKM. Losses at the gene ends were 1 base for V and 5 bases for J; bases not matched to a gene: 10. CDR3 sequence (DNA): TGTGCCAGCAGTTTATCCCCCCTGACAGGGATAAATGAAAAACTGTTTTTT. It is translated as CASSLSPLTGINEKLFF.

The V and J genes are TRBV29-1 and TRBJ1-6, with 10 bases fitting TRBD1. Trimming took 7 bases from V and 9 from J; bases not matched to a gene: 9. This CDR3 comprises 14 residues. Germline assignment: CDR1 SQVTM and CDR2 ANQGSEA. The CDR3 sequence is CSALTGGKSSPLHF. The CDR3, as DNA: TGCAGCGCTTTGACAGGGGGCAAAAGTTCACCCCTCCACTTT.

The chain links TRBV9 to TRBJ2-7; D possibly uses TRBD1 or TRBD2 (5 bases each). Germline V gene sequence: CDR1 SGDLS, CDR2 YYNGEE. Deletions cut 5 bases from V and 3 bases from J, with 15 bases between. The CDR3 runs to 14 residues. Written as DNA, the CDR3 is TGTGCCAGCAGTCCCGGGGCGTTTGGCTACGAGCAGTACTTC. Its protein is CASSPGAFGYEQYF.